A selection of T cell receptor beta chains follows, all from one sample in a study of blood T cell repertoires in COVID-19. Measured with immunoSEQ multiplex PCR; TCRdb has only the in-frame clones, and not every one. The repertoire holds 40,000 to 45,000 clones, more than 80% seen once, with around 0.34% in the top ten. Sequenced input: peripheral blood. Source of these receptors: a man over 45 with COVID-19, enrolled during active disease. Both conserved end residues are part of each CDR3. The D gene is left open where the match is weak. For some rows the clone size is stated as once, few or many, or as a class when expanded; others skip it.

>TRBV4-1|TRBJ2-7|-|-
CASSQLTTGSEQYF
TGCGCCAGCAGCCAGCTAACGACAGGTAGCGAGCAGTACTTC
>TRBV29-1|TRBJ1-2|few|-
CSVEAYIRGNGYTF
TGCAGCGTTGAAGCCTATATTCGGGGGAATGGCTACACCTTC
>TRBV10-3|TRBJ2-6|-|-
CAISESTGSGANVLTF
TGTGCCATCAGTGAGTCGACGGGTTCTGGGGCCAACGTCCTGACTTTC
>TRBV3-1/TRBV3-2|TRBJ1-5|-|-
CASSQDAAEQDNQPQHF
TGTGCCAGCAGCCAAGACGCGGCCGAGCAAGACAATCAGCCCCAGCATTTT
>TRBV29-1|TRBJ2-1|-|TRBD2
CSVERTSGSLLYNEQFF
TGCAGCGTTGAAAGGACTAGCGGGAGTCTTTTATACAATGAGCAGTTCTTC
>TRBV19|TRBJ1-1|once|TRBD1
CASSTWTGGWNTEAFF
TGTGCCAGTAGTACCTGGACAGGGGGCTGGAACACTGAAGCTTTCTTT
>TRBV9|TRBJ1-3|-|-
CASSVVGDRSGNTIYF
TGTGCCAGCAGCGTAGTGGGCGATAGGTCTGGAAACACCATATATTTT
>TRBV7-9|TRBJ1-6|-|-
CASSFSSYNSPLHF
TGTGCCAGCAGTTTTAGCTCCTATAATTCACCCCTCCACTTT
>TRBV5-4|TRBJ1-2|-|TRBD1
CASSSGKGAVYGYTF
TGTGCCAGCAGCTCCGGAAAGGGGGCGGTCTATGGCTACACCTTC
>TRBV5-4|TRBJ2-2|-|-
CASSLDRGELFF
TGTGCCAGCAGCTTAGACAGGGGGGAGCTGTTTTTT
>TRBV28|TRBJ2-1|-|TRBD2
CASSPGLAGPLSSYNEQFF
TGTGCCAGCAGTCCCGGACTAGCGGGACCCCTAAGCTCCTACAATGAGCAGTTCTTC
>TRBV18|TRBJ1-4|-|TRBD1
CASSPGTGDEKLFF
TGTGCCAGCTCACCCGGGACAGGGGATGAAAAACTGTTTTTT
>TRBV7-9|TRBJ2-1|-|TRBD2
CASSQHSYVAGGTNNEQFF
TGTGCCAGCAGCCAACACTCATACGTAGCGGGAGGAACTAACAATGAGCAGTTCTTC
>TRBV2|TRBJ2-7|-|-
CASSTTGSPWSEQYF
TGTGCCAGCAGTACTACAGGGTCTCCCTGGAGCGAGCAGTACTTC
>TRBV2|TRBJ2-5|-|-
CASIELARETQYF
TGTGCCAGCATTGAACTAGCTAGGGAGACCCAGTACTTC
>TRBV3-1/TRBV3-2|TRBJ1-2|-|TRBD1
CASSTRGTDYGYTF
TGTGCCAGCAGTACCAGGGGGACCGACTATGGCTACACCTTC
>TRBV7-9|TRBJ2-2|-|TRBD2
CASSLGTSGIFTGELFF
TGTGCCAGCAGCTTAGGGACTAGCGGGATCTTCACCGGGGAGCTGTTTTTT
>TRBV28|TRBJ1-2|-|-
CASSLPGYGYTF
TGTGCCAGCAGTTTACCCGGTTATGGCTACACCTTC
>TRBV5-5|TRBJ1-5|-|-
CASSWGVGIGQPQHF
TGTGCCAGCAGCTGGGGGGTAGGGATAGGACAGCCCCAGCATTTT